This T cell receptor beta chain appears in the sequencing data of a study of identical twins. V was pared by 0 bases and J by 7 bases, with 6 bases of the junction left unmatched. The CDR3 sequence is 15 residues long. From germline, CDR1 is ENHRY and CDR2 SYGVKD. TCRdb processed the 5' RACE reads anew with MiXCR; each CDR3 protein has one entry. The sample consists of about 890,000 distinct CDR3 sequences, over 9% of them appearing once. This clonotype showed up just a few times. The sample also formed part of further work on yellow fever vaccine responses in identical twins.

Sequenced sample: PBMCs. The TCR comes from a woman under 30 in good health. The rearrangement joins TRBV10-3 to TRBJ2-3, with TRBD2 matching over 8 bases. CDR3 sequence (DNA): TGTGCCATCAGTGAGTCAAGCGGGAGTTTGTATACGCAGTATTTT. This translates into CAISESSGSLYTQYF.